Below, 15 T cell receptor beta chains from the same sample are listed, as sequenced in a study of identical twins. TCRdb used MiXCR to reprocess the 5' RACE reads, holding one entry per CDR3 protein. The sample has roughly 350,000 distinct CDR3 sequences; 12% are singletons. The same data also contributed to another study, on yellow fever vaccine responses in identical twins.

The specimen sequenced was CD8+ T cells sorted from blood. The receptors come from a young woman in good health.

This clonotype was detected ten times or more. This chain uses TRBV20-1 with TRBJ1-1; D unresolved. V was clipped by 0 bases and J by 6 bases, with 8 bases between them. Germline V CDR1 and CDR2: DFQATT, SNEGSKA (reference sequence). CDR3 length: 12 residues. CDR3 in amino acids: CSARDERPEAFF. CDR3 sequence (DNA): TGCAGTGCTAGAGACGAGAGGCCTGAAGCTTTCTTT.

The chain joins TRBV7-9 to TRBJ1-4; D gene uncertain. V lost 5 bases, J lost 8 bases, and 15 bases lay in between. Germline V gene sequence: CDR1 SEHNR, CDR2 FQNEAQ (reference sequence). The CDR3 is 14 amino acids. The CDR3 sequence is CASSTNNQAEKLFF. The CDR3 DNA is TGTGCCAGCAGCACCAATAATCAGGCCGAAAAACTGTTTTTT. Looking up the rest from reference TRBV7-9 and TRBJ1-4 gives the full variable domain: DTGVSQNPRHKITKRGQNVTFRCDPISEHNRLYWYRQTLGQGPEFLTYFQNEAQLEKSRLLSDRFSAERPKGSFSTLEIQRTEQGDSAMYLCASSTNNQAEKLFFGSGTQLSVL.

V usage is TRBV9 and J usage is TRBJ2-1; perhaps TRBD2 as D (5 bases). Germline values: CDR1 SGDLS, CDR2 YYNGEE. V was clipped by 4 bases and J by 1 base, with 15 bases between them. The CDR3 has 16 residues. The CDR3 region has the DNA TGTGCCAGCAGCTTCCCCGGCGGGTCGTCCTACAATGAGCAGTTCTTC. It encodes CASSFPGGSSYNEQFF.

This rearrangement joins TRBV5-1 to TRBJ2-1; 7 nucleotides match TRBD2. The germline CDR1 and CDR2 sequences are SGHRS and YFSETQ. Germline trimming cut 1 base from V and 3 bases from J; bases unmatched to any gene: 1. The CDR3 covers 14 residues. The CDR3 nucleotides read TGCGCCAGCAGCTTGCGCGGGGGCTACAATGAGCAGTTCTTC. It codes for CASSLRGGYNEQFF.

This chain joins TRBV7-9 and TRBJ2-5; tentatively, D is TRBD2 (5 bases). This CDR3 is built from 15 residues. Germline loops: CDR1 SEHNR, CDR2 FQNEAQ (reference sequence). V was clipped by 5 bases and J by 1 base, with 14 bases between them. CDR3 sequence: CASSQAAAAQETQYF. The CDR3 DNA reads as TGTGCCAGCAGCCAAGCGGCAGCGGCCCAAGAGACCCAGTACTTC.

The chain combines TRBV13 with TRBJ2-1; 10 bases map to TRBD2. This CDR3 comprises 17 residues. Per germline, CDR1 PRHDT and CDR2 FYEKMQ (reference sequence). V shed 2 bases and J 4 bases; nucleotides not matched to a gene: 8. The CDR3 sequence is CASSLPAGGRGYNEQFF. In DNA form, the CDR3 reads TGTGCCAGCAGCTTACCAGCGGGAGGGCGAGGGTACAATGAGCAGTTCTTC.

The table lists this clonotype with a few counts. This sequence joins TRBV5-5 and TRBJ2-7, with 8 bases fitting TRBD1. There are 14 residues in the CDR3. V trimming: 4 bases; J trimming: 6 bases; junction bases outside the gene matches: 9. The germline V gene encodes CDR1 SGHKS and CDR2 YYEKEE (reference sequence). The CDR3 here is CASSLRAGQGEQYF. The CDR3, as DNA: TGTGCCAGCAGCCTGCGAGCCGGACAGGGCGAGCAGTACTTC.

The chain employs TRBV6-1 and TRBJ2-5; D is possibly TRBD2 (6 bases). Germline-derived CDR1 and CDR2 are MNHNS and SASEGT. Trimming shortened V by 5 bases and J by 1 base, and 14 bases separated the two germline ends. This CDR3 has 15 amino acids. DNA of the CDR3: TGTGCCAGCAGTCCGTGGGGGGAGCGCCAAGAGACCCAGTACTTC. As protein: CASSPWGERQETQYF.

This clonotype was seen only a few times. This chain links TRBV28 with TRBJ2-7; 9 nucleotides match TRBD2. V lost 5 bases to trimming and J lost 3 bases; unmatched junction nucleotides: 11. The CDR3 consists of 16 residues. Germline CDR1 is MDHEN and CDR2 is SYDVKM. The CDR3 nucleotides are TGTGCCAGCAGTCCCTTGGATAGCGGGGGCTTCTACGAGCAGTACGTC. Translated: CASSPLDSGGFYEQYV.

This clonotype has a handful of counts. CDR3: CASSYGKPDRARDNTEAFF. CDR3 bases: TGTGCCAGCAGCTACGGAAAACCGGACAGGGCCCGCGATAACACTGAAGCTTTCTTT. This chain joins TRBV11-1 and TRBJ1-1; 8 bases fit TRBD1. With 4 bases clipped from V and 2 bases from J, the junction kept 18 bases outside the gene matches. This CDR3 region has 19 residues. Germline loops: CDR1 SGHAT, CDR2 FQDESV (reference sequence). Drawing the rest from reference TRBV11-1 and TRBJ1-1, the complete variable domain is EAEVAQSPRYKITEKSQAVAFWCDPISGHATLYWYRQILGQGPELLVQFQDESVVDDSQLPKDRFSAERLKGVDSTLKIQPAELGDSAMYLCASSYGKPDRARDNTEAFFGQGTRLTVV.

The chain combines TRBV3-1 with TRBJ2-2; 13 bases match TRBD2. CDR3 length equals 17 residues. Germline V lookup: CDR1 LGHDT, CDR2 YNNKEL (reference sequence). Unmatched junction bases numbered 6, after V lost 4 bases and J lost 4 bases. CDR3 DNA: TGTGCCAGCAGCCCTAGGACTAGCGGGAGTTTCACCGGGGAGCTGTTTTTT. Translating gives CASSPRTSGSFTGELFF.

This clonotype came up a few times. The rearrangement links TRBV5-1 to TRBJ2-2; the D gene is possibly TRBD2 (5 bases). Deletions cut 0 bases from V and 3 bases from J, with 9 bases between. CDR1 and CDR2 from the germline V gene are SGHRS and YFSETQ. The CDR3 is 15 residues long. CDR3 loop: CASSLAEGYTGELFF. The CDR3 DNA reads TGCGCCAGCAGCTTGGCCGAGGGCTACACCGGGGAGCTGTTTTTT.

The V gene is TRBV10-3, the J gene TRBJ2-3, with TRBD2 matching over 8 bases. CDR1 ENHRY and CDR2 SYGVKD come from the germline V gene. CDR3 size: 17 residues. J gave up 4 bases and V 3 bases, and 12 bases lay outside the gene matches. The CDR3 bases are TGTGCCATCAGTGATGTTTTTGCGGGGGGAGTCGCAGATACGCAGTATTTT. Translating gives CAISDVFAGGVADTQYF.

J is TRBJ2-3 and V is TRBV2; 9 positions agree with TRBD2. V lost 11 bases, J lost 0 bases, and 18 bases stayed unmatched. From germline, CDR1 is SNHLY and CDR2 FYNNEI. This CDR3 region has 18 residues. The CDR3 sequence: CALCHFAASGMSTDTQYF. CDR3 nucleotides: TGTGCCCTCTGCCACTTTGCTGCTAGCGGGATGAGCACAGATACGCAGTATTTT.

V gene TRBV11-1 combines with J gene TRBJ2-2; 7 bases map to TRBD1. V shed 5 bases and J 3 bases; nucleotides not matched to a gene: 15. Germline assignment: CDR1 SGHAT and CDR2 FQDESV (reference sequence). The CDR3 is made up of 18 amino acids. The CDR3 DNA reads TGTGCCAGCAGCAGCTTTCGGACCGGGACAGCAGACACCGGGGAGCTGTTTTTT. Its protein is CASSSFRTGTADTGELFF.